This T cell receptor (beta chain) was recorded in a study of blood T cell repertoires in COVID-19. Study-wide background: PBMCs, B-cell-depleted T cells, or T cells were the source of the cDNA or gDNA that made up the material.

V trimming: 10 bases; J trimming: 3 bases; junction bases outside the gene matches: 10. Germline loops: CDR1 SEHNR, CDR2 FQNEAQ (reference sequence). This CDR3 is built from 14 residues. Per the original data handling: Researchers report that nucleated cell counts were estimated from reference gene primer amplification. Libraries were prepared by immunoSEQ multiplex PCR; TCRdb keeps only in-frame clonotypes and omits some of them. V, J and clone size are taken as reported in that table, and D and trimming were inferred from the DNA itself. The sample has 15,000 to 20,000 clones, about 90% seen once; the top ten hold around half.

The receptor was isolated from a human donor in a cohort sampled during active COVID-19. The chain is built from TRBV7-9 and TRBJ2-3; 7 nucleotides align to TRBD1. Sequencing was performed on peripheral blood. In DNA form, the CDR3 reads TGTGCCACCACGCATGAGGGGGCTACAGATACGCAGTATTTT. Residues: CATTHEGATDTQYF.